This T cell receptor (beta chain) was found in a study of T cell responses to AZD1222 COVID-19 vaccine. General study findings and limits: Unmutated variant regions are reportedly the target of nearly half of TCRs that are spike-specific.

On this clone itself: As yet, its antigen is unknown.

Second-dose schedules of about 4 or about 12 weeks were combined. The CDR3 runs 15 residues. V lost 0 bases to trimming and J lost 4 bases, with 11 bases between them. Germline CDR1 reads SGDLS; CDR2 reads YYNGEE. Measured with immunoSEQ multiplex PCR; TCRdb has only the in-frame clones, and not every one. Among more than 65,000 clones listed, 80% to 90% were seen once. The source material was peripheral blood, sampled 28 days after the second AZD1222 dose. The TCR was taken from an adult who received the AZD1222 COVID-19 vaccine. The chain uses TRBV9 and TRBJ1-5; D is uncertain. The CDR3 loop is CASSVGSGVNQPQHF. The CDR3 DNA sequence: TGTGCCAGCAGCGTAGGTTCCGGAGTGAATCAGCCCCAGCATTTT.